The present entry profiles one T cell receptor beta chain with its context. This clonotype was counted many times. Its target antigen remains unknown. Base qualities were left out, and no much larger clone turns up one base away. Trimming at the junction amounts to 8 bases on V and 1 base on J, and the germline ends lie 13 bases apart. The CDR3 sequence holds 14 residues, the cysteine and phenylalanine included. The entry retains the CDR3 DNA only, 42 bases that are in frame from base 1. Looking up the germline V gene (reference sequence) yields CDR1 MNHEY and CDR2 SMNVEV. The sample comes from a study of T-cell reconstitution after alpha-beta-depleted transplantation in children (dated by TCRdb to the mid-2010s). Study-wide context: The study quantitatively tracked T-cell immune reconstitution after TCRalphabeta/CD19-depleted allogeneic hematopoietic cell transplantation in children using TCR repertoire profiling.

The library was made by PCR. The sample was run on an Illumina HiSeq 2500. To normalize quantification of the TCRbeta repertoire, the TCR libraries were built with molecular barcoding that relied on unique molecular identifiers. TCRdb passed the public sequencing reads through fastp at Q25 and MiXCR, retaining productive beta sequences. For every CDR3 protein sequence, its rows merge into one entry that carries the most common genes and DNA. This sample has about 350,000 distinct CDR3 sequences in its table, and less than 15% of those were observed once. The ten largest make up around 4.5% of the sample.

This material consisted of PBMCs, taken from the stem cell graft. The TCR was taken from a human donor who donated a stem cell graft to a child with Fanconi anemia. The rearrangement combines TRBV27 with TRBJ2-3; the D gene is unclear. The CDR3: CASSPGVGTDTQYF. The nucleotide sequence reads TGTGCCAGCTCCCCTGGAGTCGGCACAGATACGCAGTATTTT.